This T cell receptor (beta chain) was identified in a study of OX40 agonist ivuxolimab in advanced cancers. For the wider study: Ivuxolimab was a fully human IgG2 agonistic monoclonal antibody targeting the costimulatory receptor OX40 (CD134). Intravenous ivuxolimab was administered to patients every 2 weeks at six dose levels: 0.01, 0.1, 0.3, 1.5, 3 and 10 mg/kg. Partial responses occurred in three dose-escalation patients: two with cutaneous melanoma and one with hepatocellular carcinoma. The paper reports the monotherapy dose-escalation portion (N of about 50 patients) of the phase I ivuxolimab trial. Prior anti-PD-1, anti-PD-L1 or anti-CTLA-4 therapy was permitted, and about two fifths of dose-escalation patients had received checkpoint inhibitors. The purpose of peripheral TCRbeta sequencing was to test whether ivuxolimab changed TCR sequence diversity and led to clonal T-cell expansion. Among the approximately 50 dose-escalation patients, roughly 20 had hepatocellular carcinoma, 15 melanoma, 9 renal cell carcinoma and 9 head and neck cancer. A male proportion of approximately 83% and a mean age of roughly 58 years, ranging from 23 to 79, were recorded for the dose-escalation cohort.

The trial excluded patients who had a history of autoimmune disease or who were on systemic immunosuppression. In every dose cohort, peripheral blood was drawn for TCR sequencing at baseline, cycle 4 day 1, and cycle 7 day 1. Samples came from an open-label, multicenter, first-in-human phase I dose-escalation trial of ivuxolimab. Adults with locally advanced or metastatic melanoma, renal cell, hepatocellular, or head and neck squamous cell carcinoma were enrolled in the trial. Before TCR sequencing, CD4+ T cells and CD8+ T cells were sorted from peripheral blood as separate populations. A word on this clone: What antigen it recognizes has not been identified. Base qualities are not at hand, and no much larger clone is one base apart.

General study outcomes and caveats: At doses from 0.1 to 3.0 mg/kg, clonal expansion was seen in both CD4+ and CD8+ blood T cells between baseline and week 6. Which antigens the clonally expanded peripheral T cells were specific for was not determined. After ivuxolimab, expanded clones were on average more numerous among CD8+ T cells than among CD4+ T cells. Low levels of normalized T-cell clonal expansion were also shown by some nonresponding patients. In the 0.1-3.0 mg/kg groups, partial responders had among the lowest normalized peripheral clonal expansion, particularly in CD8+ T cells.

To sequence the TCRbeta CDR3 region, genomic DNA was isolated from the sorted cells. The immunoSEQ Assay was used for sequencing of TCRbeta CDR3 regions. TCRdb's version of the immuneACCESS table is confined to in-frame rearrangements and falls short of the full clone set. An unresolved V gene accounts for under half of the shortfall where checked; the remainder is of unknown origin. This sample lists more than 90,000 clones; more than 80% were detected once. The ten biggest clones cover around 5.5% of the sample. The germline V gene encodes CDR1 KGHSH and CDR2 LQKENI. Germline trimming: 0 bases from V, 6 bases from J; junction bases outside gene matches: 7. From the cysteine through the phenylalanine, the CDR3 covers 15 amino acids. Only the CDR3 part of the read is kept: 45 bases, read in frame from the first base.

The chain employs TRBV18 and TRBJ2-7, and 8 bases in between align with TRBD1. The origin of this receptor is an adult with an advanced solid tumor such as melanoma, head and neck, liver or kidney cancer. Sequenced material: CD4+ or CD8+ T cells sorted from blood, taken in a trial of the OX40 agonist ivuxolimab. The DNA sequence is TGTGCCAGCTCACCACCGTCAGGACAGGGATCCGAGCAGTACTTC. Its translation is CASSPPSGQGSEQYF.